This TCR beta chain came from a study of early T cells in non-severe SARS-CoV-2 infection. As for the study in general: Sequencing targeted bulk RNA from unsorted whole blood, leaving chains unpaired. Study findings and constraints: CD4 and private specificities were missed by VDJdb matching, which favored anti-spike CD8 responses.

TCRdb recomputed calls from the 5' RACE reads with MiXCR, one row per CDR3 protein. Of about 83,000 distinct CDR3 sequences listed, roughly an eighth are singletons. CDR3 size: 18 residues. Trimming cost V 6 bases and J 5 bases; bases outside gene matches: 13. Per the germline V gene, CDR1 is SGHTA and CDR2 is FQGNSA. This clonotype was recorded a few times. What it binds is unknown. The chain has TRBV7-2 and TRBJ2-2; TRBD1 agrees at 12 bases. The TCR originated in an adult who was a healthcare worker with PCR-confirmed SARS-CoV-2 infection or an uninfected control (not recorded which). The sequencing input was whole blood. The CDR3, as DNA: TGTGCCAGCAGTTCAGCCCGGCGGGACAGGGGGCGAACCGGGGAGCTGTTTTTT. Protein: CASSSARRDRGRTGELFF.